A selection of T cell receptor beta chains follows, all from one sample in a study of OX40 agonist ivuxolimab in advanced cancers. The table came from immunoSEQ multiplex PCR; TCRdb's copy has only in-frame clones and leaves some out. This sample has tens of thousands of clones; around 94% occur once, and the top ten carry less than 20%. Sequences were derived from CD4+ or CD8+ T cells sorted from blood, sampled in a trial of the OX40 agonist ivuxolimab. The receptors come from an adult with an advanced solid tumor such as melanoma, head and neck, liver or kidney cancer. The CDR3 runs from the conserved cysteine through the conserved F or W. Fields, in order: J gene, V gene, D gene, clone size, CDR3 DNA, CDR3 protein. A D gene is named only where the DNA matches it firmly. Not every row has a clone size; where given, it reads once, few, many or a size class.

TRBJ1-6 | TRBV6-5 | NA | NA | TGTGCCAGCGGAATATGGGGGGGCCAAAATTCACCCCTCCACTTT | CASGIWGGQNSPLHF
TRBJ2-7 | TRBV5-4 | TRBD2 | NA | TGTGCCAGCAGTCCCGGGACTAGCGCCTACGAGCAGTACTTC | CASSPGTSAYEQYF
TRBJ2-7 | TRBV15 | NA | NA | TGTGCCACCGCGGGTGGACGGTTCTACGAGCAGTACTTC | CATAGGRFYEQYF
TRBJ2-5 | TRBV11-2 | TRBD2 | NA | TGTGCCAGCAGCTCGCGGACTAGCGGGAGGGCCTATGAGACCCAGTACTTC | CASSSRTSGRAYETQYF
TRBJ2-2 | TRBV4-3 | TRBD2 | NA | TGCGCCAGCAGCCAAGAACTAGCGGGGGCTCTTGGGGAGCTGTTTTTT | CASSQELAGALGELFF
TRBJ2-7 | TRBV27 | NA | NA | TGTGCCAGCGCTTGGGCCTCAGACAGCTACTACGAGCAGTACTTC | CASAWASDSYYEQYF
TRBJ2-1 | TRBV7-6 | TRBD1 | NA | TGTGCCAGCAGCTTAGAGGACAGGGGTGATGAGCAGTTCTTC | CASSLEDRGDEQFF
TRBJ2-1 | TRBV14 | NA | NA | TGTGCCAGCAGCCAAGGGGGCGGAAATGAGCAGTTCTTC | CASSQGGGNEQFF
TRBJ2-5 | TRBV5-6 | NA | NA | TGTGCCAGCAGCCTACAAGAGACCCAGTACTTC | CASSLQETQYF
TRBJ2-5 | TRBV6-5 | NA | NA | TGTGCCAGCAGTTACCGGCTGGGCCAGATTAGGGAGACCCAGTACTTC | CASSYRLGQIRETQYF
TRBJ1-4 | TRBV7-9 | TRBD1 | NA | TGTGCCAGCAGCTCCTCGACAGGGACGGCAGAGTACGAAAAACTGTTTTTT | CASSSSTGTAEYEKLFF
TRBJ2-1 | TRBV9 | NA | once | TGTGCCAGCAGCGTAGGGGAGGAGCAGTTCTTC | CASSVGEEQFF
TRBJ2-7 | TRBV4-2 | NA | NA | TGTGCCAGCAGCCAAGGGAACTATGCCTACGAGCAGTACTTC | CASSQGNYAYEQYF
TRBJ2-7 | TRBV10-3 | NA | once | TGTGCCATCAGCGCATCTCAGGGTACCCCCTCCTACGAGCAGTACTTC | CAISASQGTPSYEQYF
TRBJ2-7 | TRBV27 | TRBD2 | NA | TGTGCCAGCAGTCTCACTCCGGGACTAGAATACTTC | CASSLTPGLEYF
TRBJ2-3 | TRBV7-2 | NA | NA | TGTGCCAGCAGCTTAGGAGGTTGGCCCGGAGATACGCAGTATTTT | CASSLGGWPGDTQYF
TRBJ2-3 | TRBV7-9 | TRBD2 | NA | TGTGCCAGCAGCTTATACAGCGGGGGGGACAGCCCTTTCGATACGCAGTATTTT | CASSLYSGGDSPFDTQYF
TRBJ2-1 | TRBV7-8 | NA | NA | TGTGCCAGCAGCTTAGGCCCAAGTTTAGAGTTCTTC | CASSLGPSLEFF
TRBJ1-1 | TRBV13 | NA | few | TGTGCCAGCAGCTTAGAGGGAAACACTGAAGCTTTCTTT | CASSLEGNTEAFF
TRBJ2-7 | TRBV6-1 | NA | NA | TGTGCCAGCAGTGAAGAATTACTAGGGACCGAGCAGTACTTC | CASSEELLGTEQYF
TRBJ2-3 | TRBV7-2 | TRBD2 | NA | TGTGCCAGCAGCTTAGTCCGGGGGGGATACACAGATACGCAGTATTTT | CASSLVRGGYTDTQYF
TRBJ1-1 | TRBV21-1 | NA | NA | TGTGCCAGCAGCAAAGCGAAAAGGGGCCGGGGGCCGAACACTGAAGCTTTCTTT | CASSKAKRGRGPNTEAFF
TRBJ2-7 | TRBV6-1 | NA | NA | TGTGCCAGCAGTGAAGGCCCTGGTCTCCCCTACGAGCAGTACTTC | CASSEGPGLPYEQYF
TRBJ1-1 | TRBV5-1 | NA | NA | TGCGCCAGCAGCCCCAGACAGGCTACTGAAGCTTTCTTT | CASSPRQATEAFF
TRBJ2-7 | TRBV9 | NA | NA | TGTGCCAGCAGCGTAAAGGGATCCTTCTACGAGCAGTACTTC | CASSVKGSFYEQYF
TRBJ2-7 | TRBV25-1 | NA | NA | TGTGCCAGCAGCGGACCTTCAGGCTACGAGCAGTACTTC | CASSGPSGYEQYF
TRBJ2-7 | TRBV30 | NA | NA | TGTGCCTGGAGTGTACTAGGAGACTACGAGCAGTACTTC | CAWSVLGDYEQYF
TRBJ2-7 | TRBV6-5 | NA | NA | TGTGCCAGCAGCCCGACAAGAACACATTCCTACGAGCAGTACTTC | CASSPTRTHSYEQYF
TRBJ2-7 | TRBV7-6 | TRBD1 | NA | TGTGCCAGCAGCTCCGGGACAGATCTCATCCACGAGCAGTACTTC | CASSSGTDLIHEQYF
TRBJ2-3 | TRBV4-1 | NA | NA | TGCGCCAGCAGCCATCATCGGGGTAGCCCCACAGATACGCAGTATTTT | CASSHHRGSPTDTQYF
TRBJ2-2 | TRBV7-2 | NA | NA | TGTGCCAGCAGCTTAGCAAAACTGGTCACCGGGGAGCTGTTTTTT | CASSLAKLVTGELFF
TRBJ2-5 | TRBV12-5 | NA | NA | TGTGCTAGTGGTTTTCAGGGGTTGAGGGAGACCCAGTACTTC | CASGFQGLRETQYF
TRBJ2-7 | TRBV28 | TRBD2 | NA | TGTGCCAGCAGTCTCCAGGGACTAGGGGTTGCGCAGTACTTC | CASSLQGLGVAQYF
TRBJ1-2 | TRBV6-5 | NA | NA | TGTGCCAGCAGTTACGGGGGGGACTATGGCTACACCTTC | CASSYGGDYGYTF
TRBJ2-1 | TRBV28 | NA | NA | TGTGCCAGCACCCTAGTACCCTACAATGAGCAGTTCTTC | CASTLVPYNEQFF
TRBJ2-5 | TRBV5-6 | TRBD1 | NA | TGTGCCAGCAGCCCAGGGGGCGTAGGGCGAGAGACCCAGTACTTC | CASSPGGVGRETQYF
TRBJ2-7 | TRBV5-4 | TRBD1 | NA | TGTGCCAGCAGCGAAACAGGGGGCGTTACCTACGAGCAGTACTTC | CASSETGGVTYEQYF
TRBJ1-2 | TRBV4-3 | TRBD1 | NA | TGCGCCAGCAGCCAGCTTGCGCAGGGGGATGGCTACACCTTC | CASSQLAQGDGYTF
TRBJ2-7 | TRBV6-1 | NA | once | TGTGCCAGCAGTCGGGACCTGACGGGGGAGCAGTACTTC | CASSRDLTGEQYF
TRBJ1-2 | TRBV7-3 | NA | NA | TGTGCCAGCAGCCCGCTACCGGGACCTAGCGACGATGGCTACACCTTC | CASSPLPGPSDDGYTF
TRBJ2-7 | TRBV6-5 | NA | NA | TGTGCCAGCAGTTATCCGTTTGCCAGCTCCTACGAGCAGTACTTC | CASSYPFASSYEQYF
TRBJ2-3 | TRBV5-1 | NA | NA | TGCGCCAGCAGCTCCGGAGGAGCGGACAAGGCAGATACGCAGTATTTT | CASSSGGADKADTQYF
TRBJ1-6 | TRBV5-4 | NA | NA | TGTGCCAGCAGCTTCGGTGGTGGAGTAACACCCCTCCACTTT | CASSFGGGVTPLHF
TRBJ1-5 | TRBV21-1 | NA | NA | TGTGCCAGCAGCCGCCGGGACAGAGGCATTAGCAATCAGCCCCAGCATTTT | CASSRRDRGISNQPQHF